This is a list of T cell receptor beta chains from one sample in a study of blood T cell repertoires in COVID-19. TCRdb's copy holds only in-frame clones and misses some; the assay was immunoSEQ multiplex PCR. The repertoire holds about 210,000 clones, with around 85% as singletons. Sequencing was performed on PBMCs or T cells enriched from blood (not recorded which). The receptor source for this set is a woman in her thirties or forties with acute COVID-19. The CDR3 runs from the conserved cysteine through the conserved F or W. Fields, in order: D gene, clone size, V gene, J gene, CDR3 protein, CDR3 DNA. The D gene is left open where the match is weak. Only some rows state a clone size, as once, few, many or a class for expanded clones.

>NA|NA|TRBV5-1|TRBJ2-1
CASSYRETYNEQFF
TGCGCCAGCAGCTATCGGGAGACCTACAATGAGCAGTTCTTC
>TRBD2|NA|TRBV25-1|TRBJ2-1
CASSAGEWRYEQFF
TGTGCCAGCTCAGCGGGAGAGTGGAGGTATGAGCAGTTCTTC
>TRBD2|NA|TRBV19|TRBJ2-3
CATRGGSGRGTDTQYF
TGTGCCACCCGGGGGGGTAGCGGGAGGGGCACAGATACGCAGTATTTT
>TRBD1|NA|TRBV3-1/TRBV3-2|TRBJ2-7
CASSQDSRVSGQGYHEQYF
TGTGCCAGCAGCCAAGACTCCAGGGTGTCGGGACAGGGGTACCACGAGCAGTACTTC
>TRBD1|NA|TRBV28|TRBJ1-5
CASSLAGGRPQHF
TGTGCCAGCAGTTTGGCAGGGGGTAGGCCCCAGCATTTT
>NA|NA|TRBV28|TRBJ2-1
CASSSDGPYNEQFF
TGTGCCAGCAGTTCCGATGGGCCCTACAATGAGCAGTTCTTC
>NA|NA|TRBV11-2|TRBJ1-1
CASSLGGWNTEAFF
TGTGCCAGCAGCTTAGGCGGCTGGAACACTGAAGCTTTCTTT
>NA|NA|TRBV5-5|TRBJ2-7
CASSNWDGGAYEQYF
TGTGCCAGCAGCAATTGGGACGGGGGAGCCTACGAGCAGTACTTC
>NA|NA|TRBV11-2|TRBJ2-5
CASSLPYNWETQYF
TGTGCCAGCAGCCTACCTTATAATTGGGAGACCCAGTACTTC
>NA|NA|TRBV2|TRBJ2-5
CASSALETQYF
TGTGCCAGCAGTGCTTTAGAGACCCAGTACTTC
>NA|few|TRBV18|TRBJ2-2
CASSPWTLTNTGELFF
TGTGCCAGCTCACCCTGGACACTCACGAACACCGGGGAGCTGTTTTTT
>TRBD1|NA|TRBV7-2|TRBJ1-5
CASSSGTGNQPQHF
TGTGCCAGCTCCTCAGGGACAGGCAATCAGCCCCAGCATTTT
>NA|NA|TRBV28|TRBJ1-1
CASSPGGVPEAFF
TGTGCCAGCAGTCCGGGGGGGGTCCCCGAAGCTTTCTTT
>TRBD2|many|TRBV2|TRBJ2-1
CASSGLTGGPGEQFF
TGTGCCAGCAGTGGCCTGACGGGAGGGCCGGGTGAGCAGTTCTTC
>TRBD1|NA|TRBV27|TRBJ1-2
CASSSPGQGVYGYTF
TGTGCCAGCAGTTCACCTGGACAGGGGGTTTATGGCTACACCTTC
>TRBD2|NA|TRBV28|TRBJ2-6
CASRKGGVGANVLTF
TGTGCCAGTAGAAAGGGAGGGGTTGGGGCCAACGTCCTGACTTTC
>TRBD1|NA|TRBV27|TRBJ1-1
CASSSQSDRGLMNTEAFF
TGTGCCAGCAGTTCCCAATCCGACAGGGGGTTAATGAACACTGAAGCTTTCTTT
>NA|NA|TRBV6-1|TRBJ1-5
CASSEAPGVSNQPQHF
TGTGCCAGCAGTGAAGCCCCAGGGGTGAGCAATCAGCCCCAGCATTTT
>NA|NA|TRBV15|TRBJ2-5
CATSKGAGRETQYF
TGTGCCACCAGTAAGGGGGCGGGAAGGGAGACCCAGTACTTC
>TRBD2|NA|TRBV7-9|TRBJ2-7
CASSLNSGLVDEQYF
TGTGCCAGCAGCTTAAATTCGGGACTAGTCGACGAGCAGTACTTC
>NA|NA|TRBV2|TRBJ1-5
CASRQGGNQPQHF
TGTGCCAGCAGGCAGGGTGGCAATCAGCCCCAGCATTTT
>NA|NA|TRBV6-2/TRBV6-3|TRBJ1-3
CASSYSSGFGNTIYF
TGTGCCAGCAGTTACTCTTCAGGCTTCGGAAACACCATATATTTT
>NA|few|TRBV11-3|TRBJ2-5
CASSLEGGRGRETQYF
TGTGCCAGCAGCTTAGAGGGGGGTAGGGGGCGAGAGACCCAGTACTTC
>TRBD1|once|TRBV11-2|TRBJ2-7
CASSTTGTGGREQYF
TGTGCCAGCAGTACCACAGGGACAGGGGGTCGCGAGCAGTACTTC
>NA|NA|TRBV7-9|TRBJ2-7
CASSLGAYSYEQYF
TGTGCCAGCAGCTTAGGCGCGTACTCCTACGAGCAGTACTTC
>NA|once|TRBV7-2|TRBJ2-3
CAGGSTDTQYF
TGTGCCGGCGGGAGCACAGATACGCAGTATTTT
>NA|NA|TRBV28|TRBJ2-1
CASSFGPSLQGQFF
TGTGCCAGCAGTTTTGGGCCAAGCCTACAGGGGCAGTTCTTC
>TRBD1|NA|TRBV3-1/TRBV3-2|TRBJ2-1
CASSHTDRWGNEQFF
TGTGCCAGCAGCCACACGGACAGGTGGGGCAATGAGCAGTTCTTC
>NA|once|TRBV3-1/TRBV3-2|TRBJ2-2
CASSPPRVGATGELFF
TGTGCCAGCAGCCCCCCCCGTGTGGGGGCTACCGGGGAGCTGTTTTTT
>TRBD2|NA|TRBV3-1/TRBV3-2|TRBJ2-1
CASSQDLIAGGWSSYNEQFF
TGTGCCAGCAGCCAAGATCTAATAGCGGGAGGGTGGAGCTCCTACAATGAGCAGTTCTTC
>TRBD1|NA|TRBV7-2|TRBJ2-1
CASSFLPGGILREQFF
TGTGCCAGCAGCTTCCTACCAGGGGGAATTCTACGTGAGCAGTTCTTC
>TRBD2|NA|TRBV28|TRBJ2-1
CASSPSGSRSSYNEQFF
TGTGCCAGCAGTCCTAGCGGGAGCAGGAGCTCCTACAATGAGCAGTTCTTC